A selection of T cell receptor beta chains follows, all from one sample in a study of cytomegalovirus exposure and HLA in healthy donors. Clones were read by immunoSEQ multiplex PCR, and TCRdb kept only the in-frame ones, dropping some. The table shows 100,000 or so clones, with about 62% occurring only once. What was sequenced was PBMCs. These receptor sequences come from a human donor in good health. Each CDR3 is given with its conserved first and last residue. The D gene is left open where the match is weak. Only some rows state a clone size, as once, few, many or a class for expanded clones.

>TRBJ2-3|TRBV14|.|.
CASSPLTQRISTDTQYF
TGTGCCAGCAGCCCCTTAACCCAGCGAATAAGCACAGATACGCAGTATTTT
>TRBJ2-2|TRBV7-8|.|.
CASRTATYTGELFF
TGTGCCAGCCGTACGGCGACTTACACCGGGGAGCTGTTTTTT
>TRBJ1-4|TRBV6-5|TRBD1|once
CASRAGGRNEKLFF
TGTGCCAGCAGGGCAGGGGGCAGGAATGAAAAACTGTTTTTT
>TRBJ2-7|TRBV5-1|TRBD1|.
CASRGTGTYEQYF
TGCGCCAGCAGGGGGACAGGAACCTACGAGCAGTACTTC
>TRBJ2-1|TRBV5-1|TRBD1|.
CASSLVTGPYNEQFF
TGCGCCAGCAGCTTGGTGACAGGGCCTTACAATGAGCAGTTCTTC
>TRBJ1-1|TRBV28|TRBD1|.
CASSLDRGGTEAFF
TGTGCCAGCAGCTTAGACAGGGGAGGAACTGAAGCTTTCTTT
>TRBJ2-7|TRBV5-1|.|.
CASSVGPTYEQYF
TGCGCCAGCAGCGTTGGCCCAACCTACGAGCAGTACTTC
>TRBJ2-1|TRBV11-2|.|.
CASSLGYIKGDEQFF
TGTGCCAGCAGCTTAGGCTATATAAAGGGGGATGAGCAGTTCTTC
>TRBJ1-5|TRBV7-2|.|.
CASSLAQISNQPQHF
TGTGCCAGCAGCTTAGCGCAGATTAGCAATCAGCCCCAGCATTTT
>TRBJ2-7|TRBV5-1|.|.
CASSLHNGNYEQYF
TGCGCCAGCAGCTTGCACAACGGGAACTACGAGCAGTACTTC
>TRBJ1-2|TRBV7-2|.|few
CASSIRRGF
TGTGCCAGCAGCATACGGAGGGGCTTC
>TRBJ1-2|TRBV28|.|.
CASSLVEGYGYTF
TGTGCCAGCAGTTTAGTGGAGGGATATGGCTACACCTTC
>TRBJ2-1|TRBV6-5|TRBD2|.
CASSYHLTSGNNEQFF
TGTGCCAGCAGTTACCATTTGACTAGCGGTAACAATGAGCAGTTCTTC
>TRBJ1-4|TRBV27|.|.
CASRGPATNEKLFF
TGTGCCAGCAGGGGGCCGGCAACTAATGAAAAACTGTTTTTT
>TRBJ1-4|TRBV11-2|.|.
CASSLGRGGGEKLFF
TGTGCCAGCAGCTTGGGGAGGGGGGGAGGTGAAAAACTGTTTTTT
>TRBJ1-2|TRBV19|.|.
CASSLTHPGLNYGYTF
TGTGCCAGTAGTCTCACCCACCCGGGACTGAACTATGGCTACACCTTC
>TRBJ2-4|TRBV11-2|.|.
CASSLDPARDIQYF
TGTGCCAGCAGCTTGGACCCCGCGAGGGACATTCAGTACTTC
>TRBJ2-3|TRBV5-1|TRBD2|.
CASSIRLAGEGAPRTQYF
TGCGCCAGCAGCATACGACTAGCGGGAGAGGGGGCCCCGCGTACGCAGTATTTT
>TRBJ2-7|TRBV6-5|TRBD1|.
CASRERQGAYEQYF
TGTGCCAGCAGGGAGAGACAGGGCGCTTACGAGCAGTACTTC
>TRBJ2-5|TRBV4-1|.|.
CASSQGGVRGTQYF
TGCGCCAGCAGCCAAGGCGGGGTACGTGGGACCCAGTACTTC
>TRBJ2-1|TRBV5-1|.|once
CASKILDNSYNEQFF
TGCGCCAGTAAAATACTAGACAACTCCTACAATGAGCAGTTCTTC
>TRBJ2-3|TRBV11-3|TRBD2|.
CASSHRTSGYTDTQYF
TGTGCCAGCAGTCATCGGACTAGCGGGTATACAGATACGCAGTATTTT
>TRBJ2-2|TRBV6-1|.|few
CASSAITNTGELFF
TGTGCCAGCAGTGCAATCACGAACACCGGGGAGCTGTTTTTT
>TRBJ1-5|TRBV6-1|TRBD1|once
CASLRDRVKDQPQHF
TGTGCCAGCCTCCGGGACAGGGTGAAGGATCAGCCCCAGCATTTT